The next 24 T cell receptor beta chains were all read from a single sample in a study of T cell responses to AZD1222 COVID-19 vaccine. Sequencing was performed with immunoSEQ multiplex PCR; in TCRdb, only in-frame clones are kept and a portion is missing. The repertoire includes more than 110,000 clones, roughly 92% of them detected once, and about 5.5% sits in the top ten. The sequences come from peripheral blood, collected on day 0 of AZD1222 vaccination. The receptors were sampled from an adult in good health.

The chain carries TRBV5-1 and TRBJ2-7, with D perhaps TRBD1 (6 bases). The CDR3 contains 15 residues. V gave up 0 bases and J gave up 5 bases, with 15 bases separating them. CDR1 and CDR2 (germline): SGHRS, YFSETQ. CDR3 coding DNA: TGCGCCAGCAGCTTGGCCACCAAACAGGGTGACGAGCAGTACTTC. This sequence encodes CASSLATKQGDEQYF.

The V call is TRBV7-9, the J call TRBJ2-2, with 7 bases identical to TRBD1. Per the germline V gene, CDR1 is SEHNR and CDR2 is FQNEAQ (reference sequence). The CDR3 has 15 amino acids. V trimming: 1 base; J trimming: 4 bases; junction bases outside the gene matches: 3. CDR3 region: CASSLGSGGTGELFF. DNA for the CDR3: TGTGCCAGCAGCTTAGGATCAGGGGGCACCGGGGAGCTGTTTTTT.

The chain uses TRBV7-9 and TRBJ2-1; possibly TRBD1 for D (5 bases). Trimming removed 4 bases from V and 9 bases from J, with 10 bases in between. CDR1 and CDR2 from the germline V gene are SEHNR and FQNEAQ (reference sequence). The CDR3 extends over 12 amino acids. The CDR3 sequence is CASSSQDSEQFF. CDR3 nucleotide sequence: TGTGCCAGCAGCTCCCAAGACAGTGAGCAGTTCTTC.

A word on this clone: Other DNA sequences in this sample translate to the same CDR3. V and J are TRBV11-3 and TRBJ1-1, with 9 positions matching TRBD1. The germline CDR1 and CDR2 sequences are SGHNT and YENEEA. The CDR3 extends over 14 amino acids. Trimming at V came to 5 bases and at J to 2 bases, leaving 3 bases not matched to a gene. CDR3 in DNA: TGTGCCAGCAGCCGGGGACAGGGTAACACTGAAGCTTTCTTT. This encodes CASSRGQGNTEAFF. Using reference TRBV11-3 and TRBJ1-1 for the parts outside the CDR3, the full variable domain is EAGVVQSPRYKIIEKKQPVAFWCNPISGHNTLYWYLQNLGQGPELLIRYENEEAVDDSQLPKDRFSAERLKGVDSTLKIQPAELGDSAVYLCASSRGQGNTEAFFGQGTRLTVV.

The V call is TRBV2, the J call TRBJ1-4; D not certain. This CDR3 comprises 13 residues. V lost 8 bases to trimming and J lost 8 bases, with 15 bases between them. The germline gives CDR1 SNHLY, CDR2 FYNNEI. CDR3 protein: CASQTYSREKLFF. CDR3 DNA: TGTGCCAGCCAGACATATTCGAGGGAAAAACTGTTTTTT.

This chain joins TRBV28 and TRBJ2-1; the match to TRBD1 covers 8 bases. This CDR3 contains 15 residues. Germline V gene lookup returns CDR1 MDHEN and CDR2 SYDVKM. Trimming cost V 4 bases and J 9 bases; bases outside gene matches: 11. The CDR3, as DNA: TGTGCCAGCAGTTCCGGGACAGGAACCCGGGGTGAGCAGTTCTTC. Protein sequence: CASSSGTGTRGEQFF.

The chain is built from TRBV27 and TRBJ2-2; D unresolved. Germline V gene lookup returns CDR1 MNHEY and CDR2 SMNVEV (reference sequence). The V gene lost 6 bases and the J gene lost 0 bases, with 11 bases spanning the gap. There are 15 residues in the CDR3. The CDR3 protein is CASSYILPNTGELFF. CDR3 nucleotide sequence: TGTGCCAGCAGCTATATCCTACCGAACACCGGGGAGCTGTTTTTT.

This clone was counted a few times. The chain links TRBV28 to TRBJ1-4; possibly TRBD1 for D (6 bases). This CDR3 spans 12 amino acids. Germline V gene data show CDR1 as MDHEN and CDR2 as SYDVKM. With 6 bases removed from V and 10 bases from J, the gap between germline ends came to 12 bases. The CDR3 is CASRQGTVKLFF. CDR3 coding DNA: TGTGCCAGCAGACAGGGAACTGTAAAACTGTTTTTT.

The chain joins TRBV2 to TRBJ2-3; no reliable D call. Germline V lookup: CDR1 SNHLY, CDR2 FYNNEI. Trimming took 7 bases from V and 4 from J, leaving 9 bases between them. The length of the CDR3 is 12 residues. In DNA form, the CDR3 reads TGTGCCAGCATTGGGGTCGCAGATACGCAGTATTTT. Translating it yields CASIGVADTQYF.

The genes are TRBV27 and TRBJ1-1, with TRBD1 identical over 7 bases. V shed 5 bases, J shed 2 bases, and the junction held 8 bases outside the gene matches. This CDR3 has 15 residues. CDR1 MNHEY and CDR2 SMNVEV come from the germline V gene (reference sequence). DNA of the CDR3: TGTGCCAGCAGTCCACGGACAGGATTCAACACTGAAGCTTTCTTT. Translation: CASSPRTGFNTEAFF.

V is TRBV2 and J is TRBJ2-7; 10 positions agree with TRBD1. Germline assignment: CDR1 SNHLY and CDR2 FYNNEI. Germline trimming cut 6 bases from V and 3 bases from J; bases unmatched to any gene: 8. CDR3 length equals 15 residues. For the CDR3, the DNA is TGTGCCAGCAGGAAGGGACAGGGGCCCTTCTACGAGCAGTACTTC. It is translated as CASRKGQGPFYEQYF. Looking up the rest from reference TRBV2 and TRBJ2-7 gives the full variable domain: EPEVTQTPSHQVTQMGQEVILRCVPISNHLYFYWYRQILGQKVEFLVSFYNNEISEKSEIFDDQFSVERPDGSNFTLKIRSTKLEDSAMYFCASRKGQGPFYEQYFGPGTRLTVT.

The chain has TRBV27 and TRBJ2-3; 8 nucleotides match TRBD2. The CDR3 has 15 residues. With 3 bases clipped from V and 2 bases from J, the junction kept 4 bases outside the gene matches. Germline CDR1 reads MNHEY; CDR2 reads SMNVEV (reference sequence). CDR3: CASSFTAGDTDTQYF. The CDR3 coding sequence is TGTGCCAGCAGTTTCACAGCGGGGGACACAGATACGCAGTATTTT.

This chain links TRBV27 with TRBJ2-3; 10 nucleotides match TRBD2. The CDR3 is 17 amino acids. CDR1 is MNHEY and CDR2 is SMNVEV in the germline V gene (reference sequence). The ends lost 5 bases at V and 4 bases at J; junction bases unmatched: 12. The CDR3 DNA sequence: TGTGCCAGCAGTCCAGCCTTCCTAGCGGGGGCCGCAGATACGCAGTATTTT. This codes for CASSPAFLAGAADTQYF.

The J gene is TRBJ1-1, the V gene TRBV7-9; 8 bases fit TRBD1. Per the germline V gene, CDR1 is SEHNR and CDR2 is FQNEAQ (reference sequence). The CDR3 is 15 residues long. The V gene end was trimmed by 1 base and the J gene end by 4 bases; junction bases not matched to a gene: 5. The CDR3 is CASSLGTGYGTEAFF. For the CDR3, the DNA is TGTGCCAGCAGCTTAGGGACAGGGTATGGCACTGAAGCTTTCTTT.

The chain employs TRBV24-1 and TRBJ2-1; 13 bases are a match to TRBD2. The V gene's germline CDR1 is KGHDR and CDR2 SFDVKD. The CDR3 is 16 amino acids. V dropped 2 bases and J dropped 7; count of bases not matched to a gene: 4. CDR3 in amino acids: CATSDWTSGGLNEQFF. The CDR3 DNA sequence: TGTGCCACCAGTGATTGGACTAGCGGGGGTCTGAATGAGCAGTTCTTC.

The J gene is TRBJ1-5, the V gene TRBV4-2; D call uncertain. V lost 4 bases to trimming and J lost 2 bases, with 9 bases between them. The germline gives CDR1 LGHNA, CDR2 YNFKEQ. This CDR3 comprises 14 residues. The CDR3: CASSRSGGNQPQHF. The CDR3 bases are TGTGCCAGCAGCCGTAGTGGGGGCAATCAGCCCCAGCATTTT.

The chain has TRBV28 and TRBJ2-3; D not certain. The CDR3 consists of 15 residues. CDR1 is MDHEN and CDR2 is SYDVKM in the germline V gene. The V end was cut by 6 bases, the J end by 1 base, with 14 bases between. In nucleotides, the CDR3 is TGTGCCAGCAGCCGGACCTCATCCGGCACAGATACGCAGTATTTT. Protein product: CASSRTSSGTDTQYF.

This clone was counted between two and nine times. The chain employs TRBV6-1 and TRBJ2-1, with a possible D match to TRBD1 (6 bases). CDR1 is MNHNS, CDR2 SASEGT, per germline. This CDR3 has 16 amino acids. Trimming stripped 2 bases from V and 8 bases from J, with 19 bases between. In nucleotides, the CDR3 is TGTGCCAGCAGTGAATCGGTAGGACAGAGAGTCCATGAGCAGTTCTTC. It is translated as CASSESVGQRVHEQFF.

For the CDR3, the DNA is TGCGCCAGCAGTACGGGGGCGAACACCGGGGAGCTGTTTTTT. Its protein product is CASSTGANTGELFF. The chain combines TRBV10-2 with TRBJ2-2; D perhaps matches TRBD2 (6 bases). CDR3 size: 14 residues. Germline V gene data show CDR1 as WSHSY and CDR2 as SAAADI. The V end lost 5 bases, the J end lost 0 bases, and 7 bases lay between the germline ends.

This clone was observed a single time. The chain combines TRBV18 with TRBJ2-5; D is possibly TRBD2 (6 bases). Per germline, CDR1 KGHSH and CDR2 LQKENI. V lost 1 base and J lost 5, with 14 bases in between. The CDR3 has 15 amino acids. The CDR3 nucleotides are TGTGCCAGCTCACCACGTGGAGCGGGTGTGGAGACCCAGTACTTC. As protein: CASSPRGAGVETQYF.

The chain is built from TRBV6-5 and TRBJ1-4; TRBD1 might be the D (5 bases). Looked up from germline, CDR1 is MNHEY and CDR2 is SVGAGI. The CDR3 runs 15 residues. With 6 bases removed from V and 7 bases from J, the gap between germline ends came to 18 bases. The CDR3 is CASSYGGNRAEKLFF. CDR3 DNA sequence: TGTGCCAGCAGCTACGGGGGGAACCGGGCTGAAAAACTGTTTTTT.

V usage is TRBV19 and J usage is TRBJ2-7; D possibly corresponds to TRBD1 (6 bases). V lost 6 bases and J 2 bases, leaving 11 bases between the germline ends. Germline CDR1 and CDR2: LNHDA and SQIVND (reference sequence). The CDR3 extends over 13 amino acids. The DNA for the CDR3 is TGTGCCAGTAGCAGACAGGCGGCCTACGAGCAGTACTTC. Amino acid sequence: CASSRQAAYEQYF.

V usage is TRBV5-1 and J usage is TRBJ1-4; tentatively, D is TRBD1 (6 bases). The ends were cut back, 5 bases at V and 8 bases at J, with 13 bases in the middle. Germline loops: CDR1 SGHRS, CDR2 YFSETQ. The CDR3 runs 13 residues. CDR3 bases: TGCGCCAGCAGTTCGTACAGGGAGGAAAAACTGTTTTTT. It yields the protein CASSSYREEKLFF.

The table lists this clone with a count of one. The V and J genes are TRBV6-5 and TRBJ1-1; D remains ambiguous. Germline CDR1 and CDR2: MNHEY and SVGAGI. Between the trimmed V and J ends, which lost 0 bases and 1 base, there was a span of 6 bases. CDR3 length equals 14 residues. The CDR3 here is CASSYSVENTEAFF. The CDR3 bases are TGTGCCAGCAGTTACTCGGTGGAGAACACTGAAGCTTTCTTT.